These T cell receptor beta chains were read from a single sample in a study of blood T cell repertoires in COVID-19. Clones were sequenced by immunoSEQ multiplex PCR, and TCRdb holds only the in-frame ones, with some missing. The sample has approximately 250,000 clones, approximately 81% seen once; the top ten hold around 4%. Input material: peripheral blood. The receptors originated from a man aged 55 to 69 with acute or convalescent COVID-19. The CDR3 runs from the conserved cysteine through the conserved F or W. The D gene is left open where the match is weak. Only some rows state a clone size, as once, few, many or a class for expanded clones.

TRBJ2-5	TRBD1	TRBV10-3	NA	TGTGCCATAGGACAGGGCGGGGAGACCCAGTACTTC	CAIGQGGETQYF
TRBJ2-7	NA	TRBV23-1	NA	TGCGCCAGCAGTCAATGGACAGAGATCTCCTACGAGCAGTACTTC	CASSQWTEISYEQYF
TRBJ1-6	NA	TRBV6-6	once	TGTGCCAGCAGTTATGGGGGGGATTCACCCCTCCACTTT	CASSYGGDSPLHF
TRBJ2-6	NA	TRBV27	few	TGTGCCAGCAGAAACCGGGACATTGGCTCTGGGGCCAACGTCCTGACTTTC	CASRNRDIGSGANVLTF
TRBJ2-3	TRBD1	TRBV5-1	NA	TGCGCCAGCAGCCCCGGGACAGGGGGCGTCGATACGCAGTATTTT	CASSPGTGGVDTQYF
TRBJ1-4	NA	TRBV11-2	NA	TGTGCCAGCAGCCTTCAGAGTCTCCAGGGAAAACTGTTTTTT	CASSLQSLQGKLFF
TRBJ2-5	NA	TRBV5-8	NA	TGTGCCAGCAGCTCGGGGGTCGGTCAGGGCCAAGAGACCCAGTACTTC	CASSSGVGQGQETQYF
TRBJ1-2	NA	TRBV7-2	NA	TGTGCCAGCAGCTCTCCGGGAAAGCCAGGCGATGGCTACACCTTC	CASSSPGKPGDGYTF
TRBJ2-1	TRBD2	TRBV6-1	once	TGTGCCAGCAGCCTTAGCGGGAGTGCCCACAATGAGCAGTTCTTC	CASSLSGSAHNEQFF
TRBJ2-7	TRBD1	TRBV11-2	NA	TGTGCCAGCAGCTTAGACCCGGGACAGGGTTTGAGCTACGAGCAGTACTTC	CASSLDPGQGLSYEQYF
TRBJ2-1	TRBD1	TRBV4-3	NA	TGCGCCAGCAGCCTCGGACAGGGTCAAGCGTCCAACAATGAGCAGTTCTTC	CASSLGQGQASNNEQFF
TRBJ2-7	NA	TRBV11-1	NA	TGTGCCAGCAGCTTAGCGCAGAAATTCTCCTACGAGCAGTACTTC	CASSLAQKFSYEQYF
TRBJ2-6	NA	TRBV27	NA	TGTGCCAGCAGTTTGTCGCGCTCTGGGGCCAACGTCCTGACTTTC	CASSLSRSGANVLTF
TRBJ2-1	NA	TRBV18	NA	TGTGCCAGCTCCCCTCCGAACCGGGGACAACGTTTGAATGAGCAGTTCTTC	CASSPPNRGQRLNEQFF
TRBJ1-6	NA	TRBV30	NA	TGTGCCCGGAATGAGGGATTTTTTAATTCACCCCTCCACTTT	CARNEGFFNSPLHF
TRBJ2-7	TRBD1	TRBV2	NA	TGTGCCGCTAGGACAGGGAGCTCCTACGAGCAGTACTTC	CAARTGSSYEQYF
TRBJ1-2	NA	TRBV11-2	NA	TGTGCCAGCAGCTTAGGAGTCAGGGATACCTATGGCTACACCTTC	CASSLGVRDTYGYTF
TRBJ1-1	NA	TRBV19	NA	TGTGCCAGCGTACAGGGTTTTTGGGACACTGAAGCTTTCTTT	CASVQGFWDTEAFF
TRBJ2-2	TRBD2	TRBV4-3	NA	TGCGCCAGCAGCCACGGGACTAGCGGAGCGAACACCGGGGAGCTGTTTTTT	CASSHGTSGANTGELFF
TRBJ2-1	TRBD1	TRBV5-6	NA	TGTGCCAGCAGCGCCGCCCTGACAGGGTCGGTTAAGCAGTTCTTC	CASSAALTGSVKQFF
TRBJ2-7	NA	TRBV5-6	NA	TGTGCCAGCAGCTCGTCCTACGAGCAGTACTTC	CASSSSYEQYF
TRBJ2-1	NA	TRBV6-5	NA	TGTGCCAGCAATAGCTACAATGAGCAGTTCTTC	CASNSYNEQFF
TRBJ1-6	TRBD1	TRBV6-8	NA	TGTGCCAGCAGACCGGGACAGGGGAATTCACCCCTCCACTTT	CASRPGQGNSPLHF
TRBJ2-3	TRBD2	TRBV6-5	NA	TGTGCCAGCAGTCTCGGGGGGACCACAGATACGCAGTATTTT	CASSLGGTTDTQYF
TRBJ2-7	NA	TRBV7-6	NA	TGTGCCAGCAGCTTAGAGGGCAGCGGTGGCCTCTACGAGCAGTACTTC	CASSLEGSGGLYEQYF
TRBJ2-1	NA	TRBV6-2/TRBV6-3	NA	TGTGCCAGCAGTTACCAGGACAGCACCTACAATGAGCAGTTCTTC	CASSYQDSTYNEQFF